What follows is one T cell receptor (beta chain) and its context. The antigen is not known. This specimen belongs to a study of T cells in Graves' hyperthyroidism and ophthalmopathy. Findings and limits, study-wide: The majority of expanded thyroid clonotypes above 0.001 also appeared in blood.

There were TCR beta CDR3 regions amplified from RNA transcripts. RT-PCR in the first round (using the HTBI primer set) targeted the TCR CDR3. MiXCR was run by TCRdb on the multiplex PCR reads, yielding one entry per CDR3 protein. The data contain about 760,000 distinct CDR3 sequences, over 35% of them singletons. The V gene end was trimmed by 5 bases and the J gene end by 5 bases; junction bases not matched to a gene: 13. Germline CDR1 ENHRY, CDR2 SYGVKD. The CDR3 runs to 16 residues. PBMCs stemmed from less than 13 ml fresh peripheral blood. The source is a woman aged 40-49 years with Graves' hyperthyroidism. The chain uses TRBV10-3 and TRBJ2-7, with 9 bases that match TRBD2. The sample was blood. The CDR3 sequence is CAISLFVAGTSNEQYF. The CDR3 DNA sequence: TGTGCCATCAGTCTGTTTGTCGCGGGGACTAGCAACGAGCAGTACTTC.